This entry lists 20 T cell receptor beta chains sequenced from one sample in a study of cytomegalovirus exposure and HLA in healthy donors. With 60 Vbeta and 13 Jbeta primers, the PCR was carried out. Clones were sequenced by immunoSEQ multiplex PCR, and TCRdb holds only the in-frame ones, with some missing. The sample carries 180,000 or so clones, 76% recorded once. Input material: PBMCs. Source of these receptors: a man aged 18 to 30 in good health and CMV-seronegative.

For the CDR3, the DNA is TGTGCCAGCAGTGGACGAACAGGGCGCACTAATGAAAAACTGTTTTTT. This encodes CASSGRTGRTNEKLFF. This chain links TRBV27 with TRBJ1-4, with a possible D match to TRBD1 (6 bases). The germline V and J ends were trimmed by 5 bases and 2 bases, with 15 bases remaining between them. CDR1 MNHEY and CDR2 SMNVEV come from the germline V gene (reference sequence). The CDR3 runs 16 residues.

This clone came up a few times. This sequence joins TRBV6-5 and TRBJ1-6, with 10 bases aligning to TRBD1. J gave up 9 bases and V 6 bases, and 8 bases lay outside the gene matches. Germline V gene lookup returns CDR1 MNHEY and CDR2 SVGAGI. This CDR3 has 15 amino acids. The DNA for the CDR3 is TGTGCCAGCAGCCGTGGGACAGGGGAGGGTTCACCCCTCCACTTT. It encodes CASSRGTGEGSPLHF.

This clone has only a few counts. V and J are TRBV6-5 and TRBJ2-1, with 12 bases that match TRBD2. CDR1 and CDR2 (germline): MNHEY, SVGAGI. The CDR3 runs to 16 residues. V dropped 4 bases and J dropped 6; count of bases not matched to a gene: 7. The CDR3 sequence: CASSSLAGGEPNEQFF. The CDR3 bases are TGTGCCAGCAGTTCCCTAGCGGGGGGGGAACCCAATGAGCAGTTCTTC.

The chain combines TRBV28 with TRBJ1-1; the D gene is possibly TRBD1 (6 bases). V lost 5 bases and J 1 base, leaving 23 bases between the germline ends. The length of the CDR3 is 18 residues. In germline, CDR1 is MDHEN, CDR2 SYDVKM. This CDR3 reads CASSDISHRDIENTEAFF. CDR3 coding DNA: TGTGCCAGCAGTGATATAAGTCACCGGGACATTGAGAACACTGAAGCTTTCTTT.

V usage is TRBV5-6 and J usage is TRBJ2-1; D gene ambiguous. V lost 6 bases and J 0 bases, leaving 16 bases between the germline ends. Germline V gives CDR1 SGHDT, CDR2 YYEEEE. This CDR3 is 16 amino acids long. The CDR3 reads CASTSLTPDSYNEQFF. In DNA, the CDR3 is TGTGCCAGCACCTCCTTGACTCCAGACTCCTACAATGAGCAGTTCTTC.

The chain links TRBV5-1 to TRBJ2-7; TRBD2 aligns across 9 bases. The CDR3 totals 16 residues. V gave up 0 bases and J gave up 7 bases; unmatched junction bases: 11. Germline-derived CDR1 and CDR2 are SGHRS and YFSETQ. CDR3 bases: TGCGCCAGCAGCTTGGAAGGGCTAGCGGGGATTAGTGAGCAGTACTTC. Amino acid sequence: CASSLEGLAGISEQYF.

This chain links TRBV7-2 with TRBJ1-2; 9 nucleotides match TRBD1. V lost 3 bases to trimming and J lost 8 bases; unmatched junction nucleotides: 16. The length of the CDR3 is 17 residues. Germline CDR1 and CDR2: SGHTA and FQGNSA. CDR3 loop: CASSFAGEGQGVRGYTF. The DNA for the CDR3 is TGTGCCAGCAGCTTCGCGGGGGAGGGACAGGGAGTTCGCGGCTACACCTTC.

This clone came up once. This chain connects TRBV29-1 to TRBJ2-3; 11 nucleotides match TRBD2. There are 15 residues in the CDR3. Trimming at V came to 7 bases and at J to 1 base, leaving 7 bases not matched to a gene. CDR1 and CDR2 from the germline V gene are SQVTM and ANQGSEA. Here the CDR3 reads CSADQLAGGTDTQYF. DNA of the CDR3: TGCAGCGCGGATCAACTAGCGGGGGGCACAGATACGCAGTATTTT.

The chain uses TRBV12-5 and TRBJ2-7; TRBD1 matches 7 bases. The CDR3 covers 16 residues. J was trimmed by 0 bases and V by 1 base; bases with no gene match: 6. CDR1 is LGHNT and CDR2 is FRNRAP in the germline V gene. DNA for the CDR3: TGTGCTAGTGGTTTGGAACGGGACAGCAGCTCCTACGAGCAGTACTTC. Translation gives CASGLERDSSSYEQYF.

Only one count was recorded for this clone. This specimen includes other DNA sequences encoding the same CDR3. The CDR3 nucleotides read TGCGCCAGCAGCTTGGGCCAGGGGGATTCACCCCTCCACTTT. This codes for CASSLGQGDSPLHF. The chain carries TRBV5-1 and TRBJ1-6, with TRBD1 matching over 7 bases. Germline trimming cut 0 bases from V and 8 bases from J; bases unmatched to any gene: 2. The CDR3 is 14 amino acids. The V gene's germline CDR1 is SGHRS and CDR2 YFSETQ.

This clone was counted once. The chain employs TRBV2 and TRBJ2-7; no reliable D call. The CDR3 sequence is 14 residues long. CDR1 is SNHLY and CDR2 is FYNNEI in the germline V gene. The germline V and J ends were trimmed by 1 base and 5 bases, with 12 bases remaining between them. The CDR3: CASSEGPAQDEQYF. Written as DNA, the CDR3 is TGTGCCAGCAGTGAAGGACCCGCTCAGGACGAGCAGTACTTC.

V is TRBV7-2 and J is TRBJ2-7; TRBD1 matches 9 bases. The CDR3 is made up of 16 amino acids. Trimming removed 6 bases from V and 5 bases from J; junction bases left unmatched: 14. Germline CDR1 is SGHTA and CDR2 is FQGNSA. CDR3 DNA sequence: TGTGCCAGCAGTTCACAGCAGACAGGGGGAAGGGACGAGCAGTACTTC. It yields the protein CASSSQQTGGRDEQYF.

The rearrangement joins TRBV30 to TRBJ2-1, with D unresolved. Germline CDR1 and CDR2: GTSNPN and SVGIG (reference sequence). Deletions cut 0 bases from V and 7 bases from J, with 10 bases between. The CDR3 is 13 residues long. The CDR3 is CAWSVNLGNEQFF. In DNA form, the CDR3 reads TGTGCCTGGAGTGTAAACCTAGGTAATGAGCAGTTCTTC.

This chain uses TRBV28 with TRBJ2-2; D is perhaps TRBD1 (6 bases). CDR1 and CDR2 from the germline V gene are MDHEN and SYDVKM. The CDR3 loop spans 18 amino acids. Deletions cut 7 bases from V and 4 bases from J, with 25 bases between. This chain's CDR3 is CASTGVGSLRGGTGELFF. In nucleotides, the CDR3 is TGTGCCAGCACGGGTGTCGGTAGCCTCAGGGGCGGCACCGGGGAGCTGTTTTTT.

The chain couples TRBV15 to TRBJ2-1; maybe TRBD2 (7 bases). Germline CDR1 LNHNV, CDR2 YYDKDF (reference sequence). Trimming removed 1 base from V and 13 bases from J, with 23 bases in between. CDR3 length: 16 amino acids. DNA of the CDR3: TGTGCCACCAGCAGAGGGGGGGGCCCCTCGGGCGGGAGTCAGTTCTTC. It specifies CATSRGGGPSGGSQFF.

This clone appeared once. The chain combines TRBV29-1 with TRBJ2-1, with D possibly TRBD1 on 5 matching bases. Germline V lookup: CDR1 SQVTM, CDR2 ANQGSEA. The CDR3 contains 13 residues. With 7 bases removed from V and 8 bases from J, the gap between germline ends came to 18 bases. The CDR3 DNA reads TGCAGCGGCACAAGGTGGCTAGGGGATGAGCAGTTCTTC. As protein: CSGTRWLGDEQFF.

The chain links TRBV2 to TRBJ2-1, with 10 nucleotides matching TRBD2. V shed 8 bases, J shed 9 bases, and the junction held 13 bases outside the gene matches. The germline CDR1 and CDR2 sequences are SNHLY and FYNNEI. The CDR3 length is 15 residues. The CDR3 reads CASGLPSGSKSEQFF. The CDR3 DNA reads TGTGCCAGCGGGCTTCCTAGCGGGAGTAAGAGTGAGCAGTTCTTC.

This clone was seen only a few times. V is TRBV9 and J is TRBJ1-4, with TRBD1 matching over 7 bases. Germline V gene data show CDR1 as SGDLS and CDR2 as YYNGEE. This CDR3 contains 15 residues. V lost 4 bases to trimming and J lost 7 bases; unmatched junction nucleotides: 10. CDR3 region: CASSTRQGGSEKLFF. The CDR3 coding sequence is TGTGCCAGCAGCACCCGACAGGGAGGTAGTGAAAAACTGTTTTTT.

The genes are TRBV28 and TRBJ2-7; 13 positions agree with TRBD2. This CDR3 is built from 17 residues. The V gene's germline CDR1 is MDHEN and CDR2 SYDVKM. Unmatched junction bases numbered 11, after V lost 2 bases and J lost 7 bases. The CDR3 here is CASSLRLTGLAGSEQYF. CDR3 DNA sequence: TGTGCCAGCAGTTTAAGGCTCACGGGACTAGCGGGAAGTGAGCAGTACTTC. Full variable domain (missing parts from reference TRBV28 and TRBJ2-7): DVKVTQSSRYLVKRTGEKVFLECVQDMDHENMFWYRQDPGLGLRLIYFSYDVKMKEKGDIPEGYSVSREKKERFSLILESASTNQTSMYLCASSLRLTGLAGSEQYFGPGTRLTVT.

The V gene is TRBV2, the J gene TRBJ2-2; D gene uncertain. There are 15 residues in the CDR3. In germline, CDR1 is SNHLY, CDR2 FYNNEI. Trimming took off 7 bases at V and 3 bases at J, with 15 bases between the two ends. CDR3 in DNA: TGTGCCAGCAATAGCCAAGGATCAGACACCGGGGAGCTGTTTTTT. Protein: CASNSQGSDTGELFF.